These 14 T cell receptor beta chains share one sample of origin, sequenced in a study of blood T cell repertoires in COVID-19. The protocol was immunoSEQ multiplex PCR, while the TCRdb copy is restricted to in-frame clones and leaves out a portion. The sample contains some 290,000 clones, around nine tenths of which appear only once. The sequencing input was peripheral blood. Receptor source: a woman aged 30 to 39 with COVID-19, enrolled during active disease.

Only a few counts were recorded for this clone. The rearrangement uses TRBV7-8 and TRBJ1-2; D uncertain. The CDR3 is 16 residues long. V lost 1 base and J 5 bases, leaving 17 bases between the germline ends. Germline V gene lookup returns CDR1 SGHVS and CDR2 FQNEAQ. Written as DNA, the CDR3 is TGTGCCAGCAGCTTAGGTACTACGGGAGGTTTTTATGGCTACACCTTC. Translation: CASSLGTTGGFYGYTF.

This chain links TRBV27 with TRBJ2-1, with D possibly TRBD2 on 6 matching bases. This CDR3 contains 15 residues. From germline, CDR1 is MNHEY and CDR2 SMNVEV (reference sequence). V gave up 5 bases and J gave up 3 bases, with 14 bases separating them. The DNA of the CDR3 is TGTGCCAGCAGTATAGGAGTCGGGGGCTACAATGAGCAGTTCTTC. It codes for CASSIGVGGYNEQFF.

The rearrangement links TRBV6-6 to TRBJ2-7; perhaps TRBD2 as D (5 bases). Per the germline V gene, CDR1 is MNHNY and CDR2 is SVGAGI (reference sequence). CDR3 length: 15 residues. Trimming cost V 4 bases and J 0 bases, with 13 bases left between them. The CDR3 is CASSSLGVASYEQYF. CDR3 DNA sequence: TGTGCCAGCAGTTCCCTCGGGGTAGCCTCCTACGAGCAGTACTTC.

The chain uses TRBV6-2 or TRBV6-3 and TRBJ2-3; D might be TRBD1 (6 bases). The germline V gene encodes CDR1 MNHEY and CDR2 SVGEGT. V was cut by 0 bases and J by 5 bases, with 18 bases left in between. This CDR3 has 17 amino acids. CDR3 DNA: TGTGCCAGCAGTTACTCGATTCTTAGGGGGATGGGAGATACGCAGTATTTT. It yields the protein CASSYSILRGMGDTQYF.

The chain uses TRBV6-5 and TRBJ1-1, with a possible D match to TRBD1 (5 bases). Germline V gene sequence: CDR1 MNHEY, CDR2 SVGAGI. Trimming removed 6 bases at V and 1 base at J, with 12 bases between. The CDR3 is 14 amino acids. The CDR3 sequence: CASSLYGGNTEAFF. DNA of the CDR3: TGTGCCAGCAGCCTCTACGGGGGGAACACTGAAGCTTTCTTT.

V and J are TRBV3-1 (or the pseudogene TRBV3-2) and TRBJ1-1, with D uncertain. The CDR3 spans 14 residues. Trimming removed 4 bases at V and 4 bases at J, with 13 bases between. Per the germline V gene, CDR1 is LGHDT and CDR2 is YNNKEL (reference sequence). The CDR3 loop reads CASSPWAPGTEAFF. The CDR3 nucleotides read TGTGCCAGCAGCCCCTGGGCACCCGGCACTGAAGCTTTCTTT.

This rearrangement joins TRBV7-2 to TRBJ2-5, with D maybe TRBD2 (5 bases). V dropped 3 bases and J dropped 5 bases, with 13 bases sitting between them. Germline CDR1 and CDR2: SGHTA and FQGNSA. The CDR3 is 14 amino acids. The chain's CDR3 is CASSFYVGEETQYF. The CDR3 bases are TGTGCCAGCAGCTTTTACGTTGGGGAGGAGACCCAGTACTTC.

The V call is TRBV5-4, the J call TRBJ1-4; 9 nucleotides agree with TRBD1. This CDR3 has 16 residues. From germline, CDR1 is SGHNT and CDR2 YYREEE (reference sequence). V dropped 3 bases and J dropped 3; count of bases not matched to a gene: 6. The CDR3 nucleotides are TGTGCCAGCAGCTCCCACAGGGGGCGGTCTAATGAAAAACTGTTTTTT. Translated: CASSSHRGRSNEKLFF.

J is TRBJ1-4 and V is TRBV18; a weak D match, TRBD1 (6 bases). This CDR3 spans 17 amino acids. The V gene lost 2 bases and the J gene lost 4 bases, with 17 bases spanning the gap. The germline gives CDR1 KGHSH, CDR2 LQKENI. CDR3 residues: CASSPVSGGINNEKLFF. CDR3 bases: TGTGCCAGCTCACCAGTTAGTGGGGGCATTAATAATGAAAAACTGTTTTTT.

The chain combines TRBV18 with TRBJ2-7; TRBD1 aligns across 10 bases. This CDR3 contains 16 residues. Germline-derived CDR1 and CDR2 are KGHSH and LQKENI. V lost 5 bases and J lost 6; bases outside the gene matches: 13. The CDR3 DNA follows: TGTGCCAGCTCAGCAACCGGGACAGGGGTTGTAGGCGAGCAGTACTTC. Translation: CASSATGTGVVGEQYF.

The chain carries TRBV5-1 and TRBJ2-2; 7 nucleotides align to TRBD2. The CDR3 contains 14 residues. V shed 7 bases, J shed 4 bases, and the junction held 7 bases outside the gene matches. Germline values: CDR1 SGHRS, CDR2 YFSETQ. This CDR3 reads CASSGGGVTGELFF. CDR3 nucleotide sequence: TGCGCCAGCTCTGGCGGGGGTGTCACCGGGGAGCTGTTTTTT.

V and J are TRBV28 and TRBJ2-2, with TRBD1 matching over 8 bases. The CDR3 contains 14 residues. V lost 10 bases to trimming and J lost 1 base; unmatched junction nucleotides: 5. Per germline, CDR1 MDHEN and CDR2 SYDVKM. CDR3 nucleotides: TGTGCCACCATAACAGGGGGGAACACCGGGGAGCTGTTTTTT. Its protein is CATITGGNTGELFF.

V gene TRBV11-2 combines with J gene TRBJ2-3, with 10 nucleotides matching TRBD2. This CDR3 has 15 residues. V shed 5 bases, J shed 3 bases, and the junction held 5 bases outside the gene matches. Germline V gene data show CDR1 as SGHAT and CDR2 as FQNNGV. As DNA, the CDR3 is TGTGCCAGCAGCCCTAGCGGGGGAGGGACAGATACGCAGTATTTT. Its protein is CASSPSGGGTDTQYF.

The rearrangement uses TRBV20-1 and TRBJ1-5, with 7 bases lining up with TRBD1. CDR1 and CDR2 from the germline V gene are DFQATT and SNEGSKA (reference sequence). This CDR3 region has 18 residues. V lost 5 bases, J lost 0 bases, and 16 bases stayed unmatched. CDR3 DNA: TGCAGTGCTCGTGGAGGGGGCTCCTTATTTGGTAGCAATCAGCCCCAGCATTTT. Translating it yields CSARGGGSLFGSNQPQHF.